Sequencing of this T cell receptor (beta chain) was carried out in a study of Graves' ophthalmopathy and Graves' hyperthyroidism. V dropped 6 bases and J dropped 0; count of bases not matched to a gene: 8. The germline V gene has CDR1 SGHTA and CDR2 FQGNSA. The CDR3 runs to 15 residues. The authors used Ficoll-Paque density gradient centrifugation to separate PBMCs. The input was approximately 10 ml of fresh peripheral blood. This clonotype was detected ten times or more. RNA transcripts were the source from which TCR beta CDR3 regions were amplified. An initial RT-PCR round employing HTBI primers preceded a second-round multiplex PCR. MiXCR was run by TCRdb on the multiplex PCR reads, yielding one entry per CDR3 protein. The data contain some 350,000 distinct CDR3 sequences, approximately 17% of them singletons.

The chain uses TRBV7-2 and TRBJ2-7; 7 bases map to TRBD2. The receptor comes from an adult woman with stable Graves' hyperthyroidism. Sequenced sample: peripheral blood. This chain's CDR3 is CASRQTSVRSYEQYF. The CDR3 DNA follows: TGTGCCAGCAGACAAACTAGCGTTCGCTCCTACGAGCAGTACTTC.